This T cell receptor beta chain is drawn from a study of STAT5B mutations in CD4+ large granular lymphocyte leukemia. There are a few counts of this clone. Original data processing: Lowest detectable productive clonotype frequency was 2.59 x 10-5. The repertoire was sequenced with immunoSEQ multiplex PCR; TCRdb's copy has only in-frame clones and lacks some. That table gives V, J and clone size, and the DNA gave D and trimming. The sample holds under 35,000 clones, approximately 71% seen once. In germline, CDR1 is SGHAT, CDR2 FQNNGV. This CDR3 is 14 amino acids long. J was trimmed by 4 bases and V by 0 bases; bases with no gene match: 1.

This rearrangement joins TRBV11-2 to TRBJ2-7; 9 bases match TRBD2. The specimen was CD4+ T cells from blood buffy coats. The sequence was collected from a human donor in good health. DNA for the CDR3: TGTGCCAGCAGCTTAGAAGCGGGGGGTTACGAGCAGTACTTC. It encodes CASSLEAGGYEQYF.